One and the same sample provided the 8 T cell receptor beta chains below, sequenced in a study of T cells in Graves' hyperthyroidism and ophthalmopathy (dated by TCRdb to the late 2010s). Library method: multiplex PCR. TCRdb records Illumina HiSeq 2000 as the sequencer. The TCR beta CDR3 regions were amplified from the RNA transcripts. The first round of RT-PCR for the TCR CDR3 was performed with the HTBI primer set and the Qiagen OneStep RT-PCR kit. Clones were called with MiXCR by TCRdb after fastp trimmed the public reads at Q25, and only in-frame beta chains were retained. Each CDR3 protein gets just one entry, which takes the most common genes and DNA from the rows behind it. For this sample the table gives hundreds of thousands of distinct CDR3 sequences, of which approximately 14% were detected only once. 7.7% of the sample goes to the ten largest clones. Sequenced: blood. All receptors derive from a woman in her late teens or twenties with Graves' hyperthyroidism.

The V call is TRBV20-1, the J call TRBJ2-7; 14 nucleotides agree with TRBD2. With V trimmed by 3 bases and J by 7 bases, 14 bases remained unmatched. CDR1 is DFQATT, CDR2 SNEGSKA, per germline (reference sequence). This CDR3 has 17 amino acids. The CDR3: CSARGTSGSLGLGEQYF. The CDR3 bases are TGCAGTGCTAGGGGGACTAGCGGGAGCCTGGGGTTAGGGGAGCAGTACTTC.

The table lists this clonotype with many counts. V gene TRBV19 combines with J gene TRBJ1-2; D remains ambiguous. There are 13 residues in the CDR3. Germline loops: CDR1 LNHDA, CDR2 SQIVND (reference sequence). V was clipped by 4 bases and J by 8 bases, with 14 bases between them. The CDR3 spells CASSTMNRSGYTF. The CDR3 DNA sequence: TGTGCCAGTAGTACGATGAATAGATCCGGCTACACCTTC.

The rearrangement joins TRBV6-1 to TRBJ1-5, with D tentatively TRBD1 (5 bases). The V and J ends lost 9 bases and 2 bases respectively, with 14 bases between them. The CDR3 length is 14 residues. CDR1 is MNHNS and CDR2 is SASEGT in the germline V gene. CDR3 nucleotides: TGTGCCAGTGCGCTGGACATAGGCAATCAGCCCCAGCATTTT. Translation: CASALDIGNQPQHF.

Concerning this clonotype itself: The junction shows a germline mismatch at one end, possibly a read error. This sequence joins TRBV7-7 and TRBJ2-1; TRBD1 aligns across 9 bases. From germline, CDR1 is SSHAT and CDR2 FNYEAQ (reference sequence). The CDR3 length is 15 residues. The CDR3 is CASSLGTGSGNEQFF. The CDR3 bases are TGTGCTAGCAGCTTAGGGACAGGGTCGGGCAATGAGCAGTTCTTC.

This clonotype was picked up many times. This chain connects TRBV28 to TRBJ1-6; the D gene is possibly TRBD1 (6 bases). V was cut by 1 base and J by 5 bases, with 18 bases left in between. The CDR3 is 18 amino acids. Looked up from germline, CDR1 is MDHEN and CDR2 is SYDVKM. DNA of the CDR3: TGTGCCAGCAGTTTATATTCCGGGGGGCAGGGGAATAATTCACCCCTCCACTTT. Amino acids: CASSLYSGGQGNNSPLHF.

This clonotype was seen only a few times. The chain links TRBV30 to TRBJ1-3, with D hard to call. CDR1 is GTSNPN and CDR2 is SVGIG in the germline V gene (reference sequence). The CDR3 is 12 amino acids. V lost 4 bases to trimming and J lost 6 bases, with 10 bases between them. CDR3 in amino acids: CAWKEGENTIYF. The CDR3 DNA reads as TGTGCCTGGAAAGAAGGAGAAAACACCATATATTTT.

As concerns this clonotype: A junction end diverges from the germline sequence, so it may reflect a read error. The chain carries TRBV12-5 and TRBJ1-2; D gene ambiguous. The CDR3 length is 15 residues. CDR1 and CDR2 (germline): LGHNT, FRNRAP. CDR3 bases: TGTGCTGGTGGTTTGGTAGAGGGTGGGGACTATGGCTACACCTTC. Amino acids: CAGGLVEGGDYGYTF.

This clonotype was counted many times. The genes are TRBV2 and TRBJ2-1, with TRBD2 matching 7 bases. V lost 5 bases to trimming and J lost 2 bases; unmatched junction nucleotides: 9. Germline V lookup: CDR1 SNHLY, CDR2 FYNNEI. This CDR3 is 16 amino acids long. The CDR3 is CASSKLAGLAYNEQFF. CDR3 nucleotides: TGTGCCAGCAGTAAATTAGCGGGTCTAGCCTACAATGAGCAGTTCTTC. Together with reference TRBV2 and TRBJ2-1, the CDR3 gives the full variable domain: EPEVTQTPSHQVTQMGQEVILRCVPISNHLYFYWYRQILGQKVEFLVSFYNNEISEKSEIFDDQFSVERPDGSNFTLKIRSTKLEDSAMYFCASSKLAGLAYNEQFFGPGTRLTVL.